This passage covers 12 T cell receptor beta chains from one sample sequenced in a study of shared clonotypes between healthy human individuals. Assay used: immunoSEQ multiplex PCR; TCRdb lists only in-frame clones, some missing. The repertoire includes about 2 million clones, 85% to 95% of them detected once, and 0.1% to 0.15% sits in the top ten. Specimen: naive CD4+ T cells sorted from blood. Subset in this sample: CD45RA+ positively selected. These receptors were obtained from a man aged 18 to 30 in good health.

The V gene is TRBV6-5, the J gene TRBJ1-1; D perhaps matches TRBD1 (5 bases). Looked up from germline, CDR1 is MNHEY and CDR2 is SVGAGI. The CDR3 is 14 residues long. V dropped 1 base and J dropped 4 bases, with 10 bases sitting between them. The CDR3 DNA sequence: TGTGCCAGCAGTTACTTGGGGGAGAGCACTGAAGCTTTCTTT. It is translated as CASSYLGESTEAFF.

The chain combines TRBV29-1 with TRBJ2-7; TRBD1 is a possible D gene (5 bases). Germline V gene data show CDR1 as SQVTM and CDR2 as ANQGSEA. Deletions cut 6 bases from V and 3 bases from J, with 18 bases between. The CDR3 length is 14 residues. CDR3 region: CSVGLWGSIYEQYF. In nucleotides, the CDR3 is TGCAGCGTGGGGCTTTGGGGATCTATCTACGAGCAGTACTTC.

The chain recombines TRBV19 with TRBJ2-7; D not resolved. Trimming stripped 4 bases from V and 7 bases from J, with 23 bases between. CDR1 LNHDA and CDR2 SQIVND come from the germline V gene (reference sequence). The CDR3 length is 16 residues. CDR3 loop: CASSTRPGPDPREQYF. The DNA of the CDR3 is TGTGCCAGTAGTACCCGCCCTGGGCCCGATCCGCGGGAGCAGTACTTC.

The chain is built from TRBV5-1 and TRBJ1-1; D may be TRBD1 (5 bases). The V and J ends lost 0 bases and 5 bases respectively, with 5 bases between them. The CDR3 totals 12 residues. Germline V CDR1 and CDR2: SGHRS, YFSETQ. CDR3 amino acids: CASSLGTTEAFF. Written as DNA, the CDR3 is TGCGCCAGCAGCTTGGGGACAACTGAAGCTTTCTTT.

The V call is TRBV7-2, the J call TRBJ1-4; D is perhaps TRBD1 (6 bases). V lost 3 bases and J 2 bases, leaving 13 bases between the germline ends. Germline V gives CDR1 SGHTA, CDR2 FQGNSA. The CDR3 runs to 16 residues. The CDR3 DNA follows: TGTGCCAGCAGCTTCGGGGGCTCAGGGACTAATGAAAAACTGTTTTTT. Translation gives CASSFGGSGTNEKLFF. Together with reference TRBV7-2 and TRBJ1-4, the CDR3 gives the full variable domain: GAGVSQSPSNKVTEKGKDVELRCDPISGHTALYWYRQSLGQGLEFLIYFQGNSAPDKSGLPSDRFSAERTGGSVSTLTIQRTQQEDSAVYLCASSFGGSGTNEKLFFGSGTQLSVL.

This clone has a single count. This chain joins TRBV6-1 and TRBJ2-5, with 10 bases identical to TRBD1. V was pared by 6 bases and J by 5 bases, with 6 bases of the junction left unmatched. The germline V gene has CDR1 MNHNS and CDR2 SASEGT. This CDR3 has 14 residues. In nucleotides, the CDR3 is TGTGCCAGCAGCCAGGACAGGGGGGTGGAGACCCAGTACTTC. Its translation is CASSQDRGVETQYF.

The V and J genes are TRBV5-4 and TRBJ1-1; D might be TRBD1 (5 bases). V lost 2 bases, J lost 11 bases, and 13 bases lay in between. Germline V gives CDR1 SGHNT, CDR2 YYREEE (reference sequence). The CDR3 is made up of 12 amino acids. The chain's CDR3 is CASSFGQGAAFF. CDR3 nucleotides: TGTGCCAGCAGCTTTGGCCAGGGCGCGGCTTTCTTT.

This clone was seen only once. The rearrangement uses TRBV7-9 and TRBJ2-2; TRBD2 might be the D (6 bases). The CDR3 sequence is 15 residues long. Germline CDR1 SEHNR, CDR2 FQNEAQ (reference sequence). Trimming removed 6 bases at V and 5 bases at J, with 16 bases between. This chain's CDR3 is CASSHPAGRTGELFF. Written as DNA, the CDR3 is TGTGCCAGCAGTCATCCGGCGGGGAGAACCGGGGAGCTGTTTTTT.

The CDR3 region has the DNA TGTGCCAGTAAGGCAGGGGACTACAATGAGCAGTTCTTC. Translation: CASKAGDYNEQFF. V is TRBV2 and J is TRBJ2-1, with D possibly matching TRBD1 (6 bases). Germline CDR1 SNHLY, CDR2 FYNNEI. With 9 bases removed from V and 3 bases from J, the gap between germline ends came to 12 bases. CDR3 length: 13 amino acids.

In DNA form, the CDR3 reads TGTGCCAGTAGTATAGAGTCGGGCAATCAGCCCCAGCATTTT. Translating gives CASSIESGNQPQHF. The chain combines TRBV19 with TRBJ1-5; D remains unclear. The CDR3 loop spans 14 amino acids. With 0 bases removed from V and 2 bases from J, the gap between germline ends came to 5 bases. The germline V gene encodes CDR1 LNHDA and CDR2 SQIVND (reference sequence).

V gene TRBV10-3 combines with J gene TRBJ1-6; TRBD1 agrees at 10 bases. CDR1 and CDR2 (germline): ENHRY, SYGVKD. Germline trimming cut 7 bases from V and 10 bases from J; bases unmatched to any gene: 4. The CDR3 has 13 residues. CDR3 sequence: CAINPGQGSPLHF. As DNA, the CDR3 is TGTGCCATCAATCCGGGACAGGGGTCACCCCTCCACTTT.

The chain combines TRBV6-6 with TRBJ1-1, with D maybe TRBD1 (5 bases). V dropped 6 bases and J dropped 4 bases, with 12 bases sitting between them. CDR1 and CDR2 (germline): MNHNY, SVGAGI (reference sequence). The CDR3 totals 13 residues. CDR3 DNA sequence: TGTGCCAGCAGGGGAGGAGGGGCCACTGAAGCTTTCTTT. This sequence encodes CASRGGGATEAFF.